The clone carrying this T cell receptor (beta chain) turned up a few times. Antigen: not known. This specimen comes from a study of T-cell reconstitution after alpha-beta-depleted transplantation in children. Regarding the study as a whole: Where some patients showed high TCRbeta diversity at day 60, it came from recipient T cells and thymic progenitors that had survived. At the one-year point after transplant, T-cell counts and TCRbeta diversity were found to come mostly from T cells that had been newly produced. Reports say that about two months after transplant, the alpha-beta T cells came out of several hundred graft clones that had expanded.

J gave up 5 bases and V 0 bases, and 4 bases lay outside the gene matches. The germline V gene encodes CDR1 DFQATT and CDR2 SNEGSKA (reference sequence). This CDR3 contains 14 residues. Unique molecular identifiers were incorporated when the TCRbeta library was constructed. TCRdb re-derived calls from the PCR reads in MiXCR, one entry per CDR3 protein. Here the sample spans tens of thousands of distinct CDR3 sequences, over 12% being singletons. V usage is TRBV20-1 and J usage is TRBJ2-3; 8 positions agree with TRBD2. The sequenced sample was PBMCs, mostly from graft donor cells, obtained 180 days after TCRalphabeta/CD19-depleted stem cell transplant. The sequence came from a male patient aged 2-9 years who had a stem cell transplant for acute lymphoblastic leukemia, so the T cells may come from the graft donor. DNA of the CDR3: TGCAGTGCTAGAGAGCGGGGGGCGGGAGATACGCAGTATTTT. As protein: CSARERGAGDTQYF.